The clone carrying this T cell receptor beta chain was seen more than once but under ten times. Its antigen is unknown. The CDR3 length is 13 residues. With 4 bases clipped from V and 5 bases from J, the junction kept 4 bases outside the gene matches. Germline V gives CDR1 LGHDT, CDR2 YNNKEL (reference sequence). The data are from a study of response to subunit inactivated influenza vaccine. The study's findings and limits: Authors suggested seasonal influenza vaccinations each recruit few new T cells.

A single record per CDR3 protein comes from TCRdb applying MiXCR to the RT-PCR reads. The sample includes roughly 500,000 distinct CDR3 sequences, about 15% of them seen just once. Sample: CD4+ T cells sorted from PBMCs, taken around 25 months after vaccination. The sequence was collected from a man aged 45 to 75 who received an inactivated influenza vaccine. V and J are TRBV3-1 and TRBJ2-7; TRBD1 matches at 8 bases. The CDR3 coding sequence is TGTGCCAGCAGCCGACAGGGGCTGAACGAGCAGTACTTC. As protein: CASSRQGLNEQYF.